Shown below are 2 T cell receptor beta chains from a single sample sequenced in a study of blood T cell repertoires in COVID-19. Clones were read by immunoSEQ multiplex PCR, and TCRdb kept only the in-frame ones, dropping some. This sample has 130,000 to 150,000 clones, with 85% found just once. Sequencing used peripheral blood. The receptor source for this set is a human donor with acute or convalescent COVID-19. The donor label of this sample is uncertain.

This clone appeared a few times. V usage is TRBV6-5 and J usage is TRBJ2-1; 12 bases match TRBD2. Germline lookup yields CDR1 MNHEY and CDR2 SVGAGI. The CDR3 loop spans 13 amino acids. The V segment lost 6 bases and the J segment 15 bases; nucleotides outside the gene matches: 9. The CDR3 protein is CASRDPSGGAPFF. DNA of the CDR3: TGTGCCAGCAGGGACCCTAGCGGGGGGGCGCCGTTCTTC.

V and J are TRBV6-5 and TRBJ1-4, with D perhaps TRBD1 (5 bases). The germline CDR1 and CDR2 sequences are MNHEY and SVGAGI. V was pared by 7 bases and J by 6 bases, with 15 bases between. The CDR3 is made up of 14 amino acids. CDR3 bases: TGTGCCAGCAACGGAAGGGGTGTTCATGAAAAACTGTTTTTT. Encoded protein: CASNGRGVHEKLFF.